The rows below give T cell receptor beta chains drawn from one sample of a study of blood T cell repertoires in COVID-19. Data came from immunoSEQ multiplex PCR; TCRdb stores just in-frame clones and leaves some out. The sample carries approximately 150,000 clones, approximately 83% recorded once. Sequenced sample: peripheral blood. These receptor sequences come from a man between 65 and 85 years old with active or convalescent COVID-19. CDR3s include the opening cysteine and the closing phenylalanine or tryptophan. The D gene is left open where the match is weak. Size is stated for part of the rows, as once, few or many counts, or as a class when the clone is expanded.

d_call: TRBD1
j_call: TRBJ2-7
clone_size: once
v_call: TRBV27
cdr3_aa: CASHYAGQAAEQYF
cdr3_nt: TGTGCCAGCCATTACGCGGGACAGGCAGCCGAGCAGTACTTC

d_call: -
j_call: TRBJ2-5
clone_size: once
v_call: TRBV2
cdr3_aa: CASRRETQYF
cdr3_nt: TGTGCCAGCAGACGGGAGACCCAGTACTTC

d_call: TRBD1
j_call: TRBJ2-1
clone_size: -
v_call: TRBV25-1
cdr3_aa: CASSEYGTQGAYNEQFF
cdr3_nt: TGTGCCAGCAGTGAATATGGGACACAGGGGGCCTACAATGAGCAGTTCTTC

d_call: -
j_call: TRBJ2-1
clone_size: -
v_call: TRBV27
cdr3_aa: CASSSAGNEQFF
cdr3_nt: TGTGCCAGCAGTTCGGCGGGTAATGAGCAGTTCTTC

d_call: -
j_call: TRBJ2-2
clone_size: -
v_call: TRBV11-2
cdr3_aa: CASSSSRLWAGELFF
cdr3_nt: TGTGCCAGCAGCTCCTCCCGACTTTGGGCCGGGGAGCTGTTTTTT

d_call: -
j_call: TRBJ2-3
clone_size: -
v_call: TRBV6-2/TRBV6-3
cdr3_aa: CASSLTSWPPNTQYF
cdr3_nt: TGTGCCAGCAGCCTCACTAGCTGGCCCCCGAATACGCAGTATTTT

d_call: TRBD2
j_call: TRBJ2-3
clone_size: -
v_call: TRBV28
cdr3_aa: CASSQREAITDTQYF
cdr3_nt: TGTGCCAGCAGTCAGCGGGAGGCGATAACAGATACGCAGTATTTT

d_call: TRBD1
j_call: TRBJ2-2
clone_size: -
v_call: TRBV5-4
cdr3_aa: CASSGPRDRALFF
cdr3_nt: TGTGCCAGCAGCGGGCCCCGGGACAGGGCGCTGTTTTTT

d_call: -
j_call: TRBJ1-4
clone_size: -
v_call: TRBV6-6
cdr3_aa: CASGLSGGSEKLFF
cdr3_nt: TGTGCCAGCGGGCTGTCGGGGGGAAGTGAAAAACTGTTTTTT

d_call: TRBD1
j_call: TRBJ1-5
clone_size: -
v_call: TRBV7-9
cdr3_aa: CASSSGQGGQPQHF
cdr3_nt: TGTGCCAGCAGCTCCGGACAGGGCGGACAGCCCCAGCATTTT

d_call: -
j_call: TRBJ1-2
clone_size: -
v_call: TRBV5-4
cdr3_aa: CASSLNSKNRYTF
cdr3_nt: TGTGCCAGCAGCTTGAACAGCAAAAATCGGTACACCTTC

d_call: TRBD2
j_call: TRBJ2-7
clone_size: -
v_call: TRBV6-2/TRBV6-3
cdr3_aa: CASSYSLAAITYEQYF
cdr3_nt: TGTGCCAGCAGTTACTCTCTAGCGGCGATTACCTACGAGCAGTACTTC

d_call: TRBD2
j_call: TRBJ2-1
clone_size: -
v_call: TRBV27
cdr3_aa: CASSSPGSSGRAGNEQFF
cdr3_nt: TGTGCCAGCAGCTCCCCCGGTTCTAGCGGGAGGGCGGGGAATGAGCAGTTCTTC

d_call: -
j_call: TRBJ1-1
clone_size: -
v_call: TRBV5-1
cdr3_aa: CASSLSGANTEAFF
cdr3_nt: TGCGCCAGCAGCTTGTCAGGGGCGAACACTGAAGCTTTCTTT

d_call: -
j_call: TRBJ2-5
clone_size: -
v_call: TRBV5-1
cdr3_aa: CASSWGRGSRQETQYF
cdr3_nt: TGCGCCAGCAGCTGGGGCCGCGGCAGCCGTCAAGAGACCCAGTACTTC

d_call: -
j_call: TRBJ2-1
clone_size: -
v_call: TRBV7-9
cdr3_aa: CASSPGGGAQFF
cdr3_nt: TGTGCCAGCAGCCCGGGGGGCGGGGCCCAGTTCTTC

d_call: TRBD1
j_call: TRBJ2-7
clone_size: -
v_call: TRBV15
cdr3_aa: CATSDRGHSYEQYF
cdr3_nt: TGTGCCACTAGCGACAGGGGCCATTCCTACGAGCAGTACTTC

d_call: -
j_call: TRBJ1-2
clone_size: -
v_call: TRBV5-1
cdr3_aa: CASRVLLNYGYTF
cdr3_nt: TGCGCCAGCAGGGTACTCCTCAACTATGGCTACACCTTC

d_call: TRBD1
j_call: TRBJ1-2
clone_size: -
v_call: TRBV25-1
cdr3_aa: CASSESDRDNGYTF
cdr3_nt: TGTGCCAGCAGTGAATCGGACAGGGACAATGGCTACACCTTC

d_call: TRBD2
j_call: TRBJ2-7
clone_size: -
v_call: TRBV7-9
cdr3_aa: CASSPHQREGPTSYEQYF
cdr3_nt: TGTGCCAGCAGCCCACATCAGCGGGAGGGCCCAACGTCCTACGAGCAGTACTTC

d_call: -
j_call: TRBJ1-5
clone_size: -
v_call: TRBV5-1
cdr3_aa: CASSHGQGNQPQHF
cdr3_nt: TGCGCCAGCAGCCACGGCCAGGGCAATCAGCCCCAGCATTTT

d_call: TRBD1
j_call: TRBJ1-1
clone_size: -
v_call: TRBV6-5
cdr3_aa: CASRETGNLHTEAFF
cdr3_nt: TGTGCCAGCAGGGAGACAGGGAATCTTCACACTGAAGCTTTCTTT

d_call: TRBD1
j_call: TRBJ2-7
clone_size: few
v_call: TRBV7-9
cdr3_aa: CASSSRTGLHEQYF
cdr3_nt: TGTGCCAGCAGCTCGAGGACAGGGCTCCACGAGCAGTACTTC

d_call: TRBD2
j_call: TRBJ2-5
clone_size: once
v_call: TRBV5-1
cdr3_aa: CASSLPQGSLAGEETQYF
cdr3_nt: TGCGCCAGCAGCTTGCCCCAGGGATCACTAGCGGGAGAAGAGACCCAGTACTTC

d_call: TRBD2
j_call: TRBJ2-3
clone_size: -
v_call: TRBV9
cdr3_aa: CASSVRRSGRGSGTDTQYF
cdr3_nt: TGTGCCAGCAGCGTGAGGCGGAGCGGGAGAGGGTCGGGCACAGATACGCAGTATTTT

d_call: -
j_call: TRBJ2-7
clone_size: few
v_call: TRBV7-8
cdr3_aa: CASSSGLHAYEQYF
cdr3_nt: TGTGCCAGCAGCTCCGGACTACACGCCTACGAGCAGTACTTC

d_call: TRBD2
j_call: TRBJ2-2
clone_size: -
v_call: TRBV7-2
cdr3_aa: CASSLARGTGELFF
cdr3_nt: TGTGCCAGCAGCTTAGCGCGGGGGACCGGGGAGCTGTTTTTT

d_call: -
j_call: TRBJ2-7
clone_size: once
v_call: TRBV11-2
cdr3_aa: CASTPLGLALEQYF
cdr3_nt: TGTGCCAGCACCCCCCTGGGGCTAGCGCTTGAGCAGTACTTC

d_call: TRBD1
j_call: TRBJ2-6
clone_size: -
v_call: TRBV7-9
cdr3_aa: CASTLDRPTGANVLTF
cdr3_nt: TGTGCCAGCACCTTGGACAGGCCAACTGGGGCCAACGTCCTGACTTTC

d_call: -
j_call: TRBJ2-1
clone_size: -
v_call: TRBV19
cdr3_aa: CASSIGAGVYEQFF
cdr3_nt: TGTGCCAGTAGTATAGGGGCAGGGGTATATGAGCAGTTCTTC

d_call: -
j_call: TRBJ1-2
clone_size: -
v_call: TRBV9
cdr3_aa: CASSVGGMGGYTF
cdr3_nt: TGTGCCAGCAGCGTAGGCGGCATGGGTGGCTACACCTTC

d_call: -
j_call: TRBJ2-3
clone_size: -
v_call: TRBV20-1
cdr3_aa: CSARGPDTQYF
cdr3_nt: TGCAGTGCTAGAGGGCCAGATACGCAGTATTTT

d_call: -
j_call: TRBJ1-1
clone_size: -
v_call: TRBV5-1
cdr3_aa: CASSLVAQNTEAFF
cdr3_nt: TGCGCCAGCAGCTTGGTGGCACAGAACACTGAAGCTTTCTTT

d_call: TRBD2
j_call: TRBJ2-3
clone_size: -
v_call: TRBV28
cdr3_aa: CASRSGGRDTQYF
cdr3_nt: TGTGCCAGCAGGTCGGGGGGACGAGATACGCAGTATTTT

d_call: TRBD2
j_call: TRBJ2-1
clone_size: -
v_call: TRBV24-1
cdr3_aa: CATSDPPGLAGSSPYNEQFF
cdr3_nt: TGTGCCACCAGTGATCCCCCAGGACTAGCGGGGAGTTCCCCCTACAATGAGCAGTTCTTC

d_call: TRBD1
j_call: TRBJ1-2
clone_size: once
v_call: TRBV27
cdr3_aa: CASSRNQGDYGYTF
cdr3_nt: TGTGCCAGCAGCCGAAATCAGGGGGACTATGGCTACACCTTC

d_call: -
j_call: TRBJ1-2
clone_size: -
v_call: TRBV6-5
cdr3_aa: CASSLAPWNYGYTF
cdr3_nt: TGTGCCAGCAGTTTAGCCCCATGGAACTATGGCTACACCTTC

d_call: TRBD1
j_call: TRBJ2-3
clone_size: -
v_call: TRBV5-1
cdr3_aa: CASSARTGPSTDTQYF
cdr3_nt: TGCGCCAGCAGCGCTCGGACAGGCCCTAGCACAGATACGCAGTATTTT

d_call: -
j_call: TRBJ1-2
clone_size: -
v_call: TRBV9
cdr3_aa: CASTTLLGHDFGDGYTF
cdr3_nt: TGTGCCAGCACCACCCTTCTCGGACACGACTTTGGGGATGGCTACACCTTC

d_call: -
j_call: TRBJ1-1
clone_size: -
v_call: TRBV7-2
cdr3_aa: CASSLVYRNTEAFF
cdr3_nt: TGTGCCAGCAGCTTAGTCTACAGGAACACTGAAGCTTTCTTT

d_call: -
j_call: TRBJ1-2
clone_size: -
v_call: TRBV15
cdr3_aa: CATSRDMRGGGYGYTF
cdr3_nt: TGTGCCACCAGCAGAGATATGAGGGGAGGGGGCTATGGCTACACCTTC

d_call: -
j_call: TRBJ1-2
clone_size: -
v_call: TRBV4-1
cdr3_aa: CASSQDRFNYGYTF
cdr3_nt: TGCGCCAGCAGCCAAGATCGGTTCAACTATGGCTACACCTTC

d_call: TRBD1
j_call: TRBJ1-6
clone_size: -
v_call: TRBV30
cdr3_aa: CAWSVLWTGARFERSPLHF
cdr3_nt: TGTGCCTGGAGTGTACTATGGACAGGGGCCCGCTTCGAAAGATCACCCCTCCACTTT